The clone carrying this T cell receptor (beta chain) was detected ten times or more. Its matching antigen is unknown. Germline CDR1 reads SGHRS; CDR2 reads YFSETQ. The CDR3 spans 13 residues. V lost 1 base and J 5 bases, leaving 9 bases between the germline ends. TCRdb itself ran the 5' RACE reads through MiXCR, one entry per CDR3 protein. Of tens of thousands of distinct CDR3 sequences listed, about 12% are singletons. The entry originates in a study of spatial heterogeneity in lung cancer. Study in general: A consistent excess of beta-chain over alpha-chain sequences was detected. Study-level points and caveats: Blood contained ubiquitous expanded tumor TCRs more at resection than at follow-up.

The time point is: sample taken at primary tumor resection. Sequencing of whole RNA from tumor, nontumor lung or frozen PBMC involved no sorting. Sequencing used PBMCs, obtained at surgery. The genes are TRBV5-1 and TRBJ2-5; D gene ambiguous. This TCR came from a male donor with early-stage non-small cell lung cancer. Here the CDR3 reads CASSLNLAETQYF. CDR3 in DNA: TGCGCCAGCAGCTTGAACTTAGCTGAGACCCAGTACTTC.